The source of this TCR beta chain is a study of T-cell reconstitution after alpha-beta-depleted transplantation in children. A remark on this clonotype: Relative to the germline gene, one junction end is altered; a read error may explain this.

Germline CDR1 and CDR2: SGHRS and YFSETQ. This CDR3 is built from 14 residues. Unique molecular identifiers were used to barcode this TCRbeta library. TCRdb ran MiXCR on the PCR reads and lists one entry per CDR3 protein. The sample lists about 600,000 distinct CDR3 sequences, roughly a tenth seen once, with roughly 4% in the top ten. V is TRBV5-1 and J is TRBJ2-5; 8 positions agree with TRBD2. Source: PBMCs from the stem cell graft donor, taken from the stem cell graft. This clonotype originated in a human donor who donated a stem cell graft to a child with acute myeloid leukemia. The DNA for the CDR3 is TGCGCCAGCACTGTAGCGGGAAGTCGAGAGATCCAGTACTTC. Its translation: CASTVAGSREIQYF.